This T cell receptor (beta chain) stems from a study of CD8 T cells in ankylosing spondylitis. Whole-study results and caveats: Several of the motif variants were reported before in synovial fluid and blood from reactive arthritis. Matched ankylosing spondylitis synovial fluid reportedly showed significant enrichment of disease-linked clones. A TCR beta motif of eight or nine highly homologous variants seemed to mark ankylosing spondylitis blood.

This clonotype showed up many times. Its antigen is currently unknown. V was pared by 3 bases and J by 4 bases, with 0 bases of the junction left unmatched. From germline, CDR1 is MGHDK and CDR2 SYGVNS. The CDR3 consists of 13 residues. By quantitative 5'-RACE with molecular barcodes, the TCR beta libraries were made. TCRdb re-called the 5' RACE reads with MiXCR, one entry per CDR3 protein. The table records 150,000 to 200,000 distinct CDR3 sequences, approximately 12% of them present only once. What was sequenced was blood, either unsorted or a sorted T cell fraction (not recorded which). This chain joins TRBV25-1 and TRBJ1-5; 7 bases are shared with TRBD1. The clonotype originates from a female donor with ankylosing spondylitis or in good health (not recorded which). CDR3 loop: CASSETGNQPQHF. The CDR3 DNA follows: TGTGCCAGCAGTGAGACAGGGAATCAGCCCCAGCATTTT.